This record looks at one T cell receptor (beta chain) sequence and its context. The data were taken from a study of blood T cell repertoires in COVID-19. In the original processing: It was from reference gene primer amplification that nucleated cell counts were estimated. TCRdb keeps only in-frame clones here, not all; method: immunoSEQ multiplex PCR. V, J and clone size are taken as reported in that table, and D and trimming were inferred from the DNA itself. The profile shows about 35,000 clones, more than 70% of them singletons. The germline gives CDR1 SNHLY, CDR2 FYNNEI. The V segment lost 7 bases and the J segment 8 bases; nucleotides outside the gene matches: 11. The CDR3 sequence is 15 residues long.

This receptor was identified in a human donor in a cohort sampled during active COVID-19. Sequences were obtained from peripheral blood. The chain combines TRBV2 with TRBJ1-4, with 9 bases matching TRBD1. CDR3 nucleotides: TGTGCCAGCACCCCAGGACAGGGGTTACGGGAAAAACTGTTTTTT. This codes for CASTPGQGLREKLFF.